Presented here are 7 T cell receptor beta chains from one specimen sequenced in a study of regulatory T cells in long-lasting Graves disease. Noted time point: newly diagnosed GD, antithyroid drugs for less than 3 months. The TCR library used RNA extracted from PBMCs. Building of the TCR beta libraries involved iRepertoire HTBI primers and Arm-PCR of CDR3 regions. TCRdb fed the multiplex PCR reads into MiXCR, producing one record per CDR3 protein. Of about 450,000 distinct CDR3 sequences in the sample, 12% to 15% are singletons; the top ten hold under 20%. This sample also appeared in a second study, on T cells in Graves' hyperthyroidism and ophthalmopathy.

Sequencing was performed on peripheral blood mononuclear cells (PBMCs), taken at new diagnosis, from a patient treated with antithyroid drugs. The source is a woman between 45 and 60 years old with Graves disease.

Note on this clonotype: Being one base from a much bigger clone, this may be a read error. Here the CDR3 reads CASSSLAGRHEQYF. The CDR3 DNA reads as TGTGCCAGCAGTTCCCTAGCGGGACGGCACGAGCAGTACTTC. The chain combines TRBV28 with TRBJ2-7; 9 nucleotides line up with TRBD2. The V gene end was trimmed by 4 bases and the J gene end by 5 bases; junction bases not matched to a gene: 6. Per the germline V gene, CDR1 is MDHEN and CDR2 is SYDVKM. The CDR3 totals 14 residues.

The chain is built from TRBV14 and TRBJ2-7, with 10 nucleotides matching TRBD2. The length of the CDR3 is 17 residues. J was trimmed by 2 bases and V by 2 bases; bases with no gene match: 9. CDR1 and CDR2 from the germline V gene are SGHDN and FVKESK. CDR3 nucleotides: TGTGCCAGCAGCCAACTGAGCGGGAGGGGCCCCCCCTACGAGCAGTACTTC. It encodes CASSQLSGRGPPYEQYF.

This clonotype was seen many times. The chain couples TRBV12-3 or TRBV12-4 to TRBJ2-2, with 7 bases that match TRBD1. Trimming took 6 bases from V and 6 from J; bases not matched to a gene: 7. The CDR3 length is 14 residues. In DNA, the CDR3 is TGTGCCAGCAGCTTCGACAGGGAGTCCGGGGAGCTGTTTTTT. Translation: CASSFDRESGELFF.

This clonotype was counted many times. The chain uses TRBV20-1 and TRBJ2-3, with 7 nucleotides matching TRBD2. The CDR3 has 15 residues. Trimming at V came to 4 bases and at J to 4 bases, leaving 11 bases not matched to a gene. The germline V gene encodes CDR1 DFQATT and CDR2 SNEGSKA (reference sequence). The CDR3 region has the DNA TGCAGTGCTATAGGGGAGGGCGGGAAGGCAGATACGCAGTATTTT. This translates into CSAIGEGGKADTQYF.

The chain couples TRBV19 to TRBJ2-1, with TRBD2 matching 10 bases. The length of the CDR3 is 15 residues. Looked up from germline, CDR1 is LNHDA and CDR2 is SQIVND (reference sequence). Trimming removed 1 base from V and 7 bases from J; junction bases left unmatched: 4. In DNA form, the CDR3 reads TGTGCCAGTAGTATAGGGACTAGCGGATTTAATGAGCAGTTCTTC. Its translation is CASSIGTSGFNEQFF.

In DNA, the CDR3 is TGCGCCAGCAGCCAAGATCGGTCGCCACCCCTCCACTTT. Amino acids: CASSQDRSPPLHF. The chain links TRBV4-1 to TRBJ1-6; D remains ambiguous. There are 13 residues in the CDR3. V lost 0 bases to trimming and J lost 11 bases, with 8 bases between them. Per the germline V gene, CDR1 is MGHRA and CDR2 is YSYEKL.

Ten or more counts support this clonotype. This chain links TRBV27 with TRBJ2-7, with 12 bases identical to TRBD1. V gave up 0 bases and J gave up 4 bases; unmatched junction bases: 1. The CDR3 loop spans 15 amino acids. Per germline, CDR1 MNHEY and CDR2 SMNVEV (reference sequence). The CDR3 reads CASSLSGQGAYEQYF. The CDR3 region has the DNA TGTGCCAGCAGTTTATCGGGACAGGGGGCGTACGAGCAGTACTTC.